These T cell receptor beta chains were read from a single sample in a study of graft-versus-host responses after intestinal transplantation. TCRdb's table, derived via immunoSEQ multiplex PCR, lists solely in-frame clones and lacks some. The sample comprises about 19,000 clones, approximately 86% of which are singletons, and roughly 51% rests with the top ten. Sequencing used bone marrow, obtained 120 to 130 days after transplant. The source is a human patient who received an intestinal transplant, so some T cells may come from the graft donor. Each CDR3 is given with its conserved first and last residue. A D gene is named only where the DNA matches it firmly. Only part of the rows carry a size: once, few, many, or a class if the clone is expanded.

TRBD2 TRBJ2-7 TRBV28 . CASTLLTSRNEQYF TGTGCCAGCACCTTACTGACTAGCAGAAACGAGCAGTACTTC
TRBD1 TRBJ1-2 TRBV28 . CASSLQGAGGYTF TGTGCCAGCAGTTTGCAGGGGGCGGGCGGCTACACCTTC
TRBD1 TRBJ2-5 TRBV6-6 . CASSDLNRGTETQYF TGTGCCAGCAGTGACTTAAACAGGGGTACGGAGACCCAGTACTTC
. TRBJ1-4 TRBV7-9 . CASSFSGAREKLFF TGTGCCAGCAGCTTCTCAGGGGCGCGGGAAAAACTGTTTTTT
TRBD1 TRBJ2-7 TRBV7-9 . CASSLAGDSSYEQYF TGTGCCAGCAGCTTGGCCGGGGACAGCTCCTACGAGCAGTACTTC
. TRBJ1-2 TRBV18 . CASSPPNRINYGYTF TGTGCCAGCTCACCACCGAACCGGATCAACTATGGCTACACCTTC
. TRBJ2-3 TRBV12-5 . CASALFRPSTDTQYF TGTGCTAGTGCCCTTTTCAGACCTAGCACAGATACGCAGTATTTT
TRBD1 TRBJ2-7 TRBV6-5 . CASSAGQALEQYF TGTGCCAGCTCCGCAGGACAGGCACTCGAGCAGTACTTC
. TRBJ2-1 TRBV7-7 . CASSLELWNEQFF TGTGCTAGCAGCTTAGAACTGTGGAATGAGCAGTTCTTC
. TRBJ1-5 TRBV7-3 . CASSLGVRNQPQHF TGTGCCAGCAGCTTAGGCGTTCGCAATCAGCCCCAGCATTTT
TRBD2 TRBJ2-2 TRBV6-1 . CASSSGRTDTGELFF TGTGCCAGCTCCAGCGGGAGGACGGACACCGGGGAGCTGTTTTTT
. TRBJ1-6 TRBV28 . CASSRKGRSPLHF TGTGCCAGCAGCCGAAAAGGTCGTTCACCCCTCCACTTT
. TRBJ1-6 TRBV4-3 . CASSQDLEGYSPLHF TGCGCCAGCAGCCAAGATCTGGAGGGCTATTCACCCCTCCACTTT
. TRBJ2-3 TRBV27 once CASSYPPQGTQYF TGTGCCAGCAGTTACCCCCCCCAGGGGACGCAGTATTTT
. TRBJ2-5 TRBV30 . CAWSVSRGETQYF TGTGCCTGGAGTGTCTCCAGGGGAGAGACCCAGTACTTC
TRBD1 TRBJ1-2 TRBV6-5 . CASSYASRQGGNGYTF TGTGCCAGCAGTTACGCCTCCCGACAGGGGGGGAATGGCTACACCTTC
TRBD1 TRBJ2-3 TRBV4-2 . CASSQDRPGGDTQYF TGTGCCAGCAGCCAAGATCGGCCAGGGGGAGATACGCAGTATTTT
TRBD2 TRBJ2-7 TRBV6-1 . CASSEYWTGGILIEQYF TGTGCCAGCAGTGAATATTGGACGGGAGGGATCTTGATAGAGCAGTACTTC
. TRBJ2-7 TRBV13 . CASSLYGGGYEQYF TGTGCCAGCAGCTTATACGGAGGGGGCTACGAGCAGTACTTC
TRBD1 TRBJ2-1 TRBV7-8 . CASRGWTGGNEQFF TGTGCCAGCAGGGGCTGGACAGGGGGCAATGAGCAGTTCTTC
. TRBJ2-5 TRBV5-5 . CASSLGGRGFQETQYF TGTGCCAGCAGCTTGGGTGGCAGGGGTTTTCAAGAGACCCAGTACTTC
. TRBJ2-3 TRBV25-1 . CASLGAKSTDTQYF TGTGCCAGCCTTGGGGCAAAATCCACAGATACGCAGTATTTT
. TRBJ2-7 TRBV29-1 . CSVRTPTYEQYF TGCAGCGTCCGGACTCCTACCTACGAGCAGTACTTC
TRBD2 TRBJ2-5 TRBV5-6 . CASSLVGLEIQETQYF TGTGCCAGCAGCTTGGTGGGACTAGAGATTCAAGAGACCCAGTACTTC
. TRBJ2-2 TRBV6-6 once CASSPTGAANTGELFF TGTGCCAGCAGTCCGACAGGCGCTGCGAACACCGGGGAGCTGTTTTTT
TRBD1 TRBJ2-3 TRBV6-4 . CASSDPGGVGTDTQYF TGTGCCAGCAGTGACCCAGGGGGCGTTGGCACAGATACGCAGTATTTT
. TRBJ2-2 TRBV6-5 . CASRRNTGELFF TGTGCCAGCAGGAGAAACACCGGGGAGCTGTTTTTT
TRBD1 TRBJ2-1 TRBV5-1 once CASSLSRDSQPEQFF TGCGCCAGCAGCTTGAGCCGGGACAGTCAACCTGAGCAGTTCTTC
. TRBJ1-3 TRBV18 few CASSRDDSGNTIYF TGTGCCAGCTCACGGGACGACTCTGGAAACACCATATATTTT
TRBD2 TRBJ2-7 TRBV10-3 . CAISESTWASGSYEQYF TGTGCCATCAGTGAGTCGACTTGGGCTAGCGGTTCCTACGAGCAGTACTTC
TRBD1 TRBJ1-4 TRBV6-5 once CASSYFSTGDKLFF TGTGCCAGCAGTTACTTTTCCACAGGGGACAAACTGTTTTTT
. TRBJ2-7 TRBV28 once CASSWDRSYEQYF TGTGCCAGCAGTTGGGACCGCTCCTACGAGCAGTACTTC
. TRBJ1-1 TRBV5-5 . CASSLGVNTEAFF TGTGCCAGCAGCTTGGGAGTGAACACTGAAGCTTTCTTT
. TRBJ1-4 TRBV21-1 few CASSKALRALGNEKLFF TGTGCCAGCAGCAAAGCGCTCAGGGCCCTTGGCAATGAAAAACTGTTTTTT
TRBD1 TRBJ2-7 TRBV28 . CASSSGVTGGVRGEQYF TGTGCCAGCAGTTCTGGGGTGACAGGGGGCGTACGAGGCGAGCAGTACTTC
. TRBJ2-1 TRBV9 once CASSPRAGSYNEQFF TGTGCCAGCAGCCCGCGGGCCGGCTCCTACAATGAGCAGTTCTTC
TRBD1 TRBJ1-4 TRBV6-5 once CASRTTGTGDEKLFF TGTGCCAGCAGAACCACCGGGACAGGGGACGAAAAACTGTTTTTT
. TRBJ1-2 TRBV6-5 . CASSYLVQGGYGYTF TGTGCCAGCAGTTATTTAGTTCAGGGAGGCTATGGCTACACCTTC
. TRBJ2-5 TRBV7-9 . CASSLAGGSQETQYF TGTGCCAGCAGCTTAGCTGGGGGGTCCCAAGAGACCCAGTACTTC
TRBD2 TRBJ2-1 TRBV25-1 . CASGVGGDEQFF TGTGCCAGCGGAGTGGGGGGGGATGAGCAGTTCTTC
. TRBJ2-3 TRBV10-1 . CASSGLGIPDTQYF TGCGCCAGCAGCGGGCTAGGAATCCCAGATACGCAGTATTTT
TRBD1 TRBJ1-1 TRBV5-6 . CASSRTGVPEAFF TGTGCCAGCAGCCGCACAGGGGTCCCTGAAGCTTTCTTT
. TRBJ1-4 TRBV28 . CASSFHIEKLFF TGTGCCAGCAGTTTTCACATTGAAAAACTGTTTTTT
TRBD1 TRBJ1-4 TRBV7-6 . CASSLAGDRELFF TGTGCCAGCAGCTTAGCCGGGGACAGGGAACTGTTTTTT
. TRBJ2-1 TRBV19 . CASSPSGYSYNEQFF TGTGCCAGTAGTCCCAGCGGGTACTCCTACAATGAGCAGTTCTTC
TRBD2 TRBJ2-5 TRBV29-1 . CSAMSGGRGRTQETQYF TGCAGCGCAATGTCGGGGGGTCGCGGGAGGACTCAAGAGACCCAGTACTTC
TRBD1 TRBJ2-5 TRBV28 once CASGNPATGQETQYF TGTGCCAGCGGAAATCCTGCGACAGGGCAAGAGACCCAGTACTTC
. TRBJ2-3 TRBV4-1 . CASSQVVAITDTQYF TGCGCCAGCAGCCAAGTGGTAGCGATCACAGATACGCAGTATTTT